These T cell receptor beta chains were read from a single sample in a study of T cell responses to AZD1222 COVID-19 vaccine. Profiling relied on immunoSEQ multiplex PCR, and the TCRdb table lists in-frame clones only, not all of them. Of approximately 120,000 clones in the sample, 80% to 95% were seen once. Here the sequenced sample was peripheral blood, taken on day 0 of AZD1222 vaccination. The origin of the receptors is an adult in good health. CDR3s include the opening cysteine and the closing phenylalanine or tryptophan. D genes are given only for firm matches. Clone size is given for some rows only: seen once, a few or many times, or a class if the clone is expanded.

CDR3aa: CASSLTGGNNQPQHF
CDR3nt: TGTGCCAGCAGCTTAACAGGGGGGAACAATCAGCCCCAGCATTTT
j_gene: TRBJ1-5
d_gene: TRBD1
v_gene: TRBV7-8
abundance: -

CDR3aa: CASSYGGEQYF
CDR3nt: TGTGCCAGCAGTTACGGCGGTGAGCAGTACTTC
j_gene: TRBJ2-7
d_gene: -
v_gene: TRBV6-2/TRBV6-3
abundance: -

CDR3aa: CASSLTGTGGARTEAFF
CDR3nt: TGTGCCAGCAGCTTAACGGGGACAGGGGGCGCGAGGACTGAAGCTTTCTTT
j_gene: TRBJ1-1
d_gene: TRBD1
v_gene: TRBV7-3
abundance: -

CDR3aa: CASSVGPAGSLLWEQYF
CDR3nt: TGTGCCAGCAGTGTGGGCCCCGCCGGCTCACTCCTCTGGGAGCAGTACTTC
j_gene: TRBJ2-7
d_gene: -
v_gene: TRBV6-1
abundance: -

CDR3aa: CSASSASVTYEQYF
CDR3nt: TGCAGTGCTAGTAGTGCTAGCGTCACCTACGAGCAGTACTTC
j_gene: TRBJ2-7
d_gene: -
v_gene: TRBV20-1
abundance: few

CDR3aa: CAWSVHRGVADTQYF
CDR3nt: TGTGCCTGGAGTGTACATCGGGGGGTGGCAGATACGCAGTATTTT
j_gene: TRBJ2-3
d_gene: TRBD2
v_gene: TRBV30
abundance: -

CDR3aa: CASSQNRGNQETQYF
CDR3nt: TGTGCCAGCAGCCAAAACAGGGGCAACCAAGAGACCCAGTACTTC
j_gene: TRBJ2-5
d_gene: TRBD1
v_gene: TRBV4-2
abundance: -

CDR3aa: CASSHRIDGRNPYEQYF
CDR3nt: TGCGCCAGCAGCCACAGAATCGACGGCCGGAACCCCTACGAGCAGTACTTC
j_gene: TRBJ2-7
d_gene: -
v_gene: TRBV4-3
abundance: -

CDR3aa: CASSLDRGGTEAFF
CDR3nt: TGTGCCAGCAGCTTAGATAGGGGGGGGACTGAAGCTTTCTTT
j_gene: TRBJ1-1
d_gene: -
v_gene: TRBV7-2
abundance: -

CDR3aa: CASSGFWYEQYF
CDR3nt: TGTGCCAGCAGTGGGTTCTGGTACGAGCAGTACTTC
j_gene: TRBJ2-7
d_gene: -
v_gene: TRBV2
abundance: once

CDR3aa: CASSSSAGGNTIYF
CDR3nt: TGTGCCAGCAGCTCTTCGGCAGGGGGAAACACCATATATTTT
j_gene: TRBJ1-3
d_gene: -
v_gene: TRBV27
abundance: once

CDR3aa: CASSPGDLTNEKLFF
CDR3nt: TGTGCCAGCAGCCCTGGTGACCTAACTAATGAAAAACTGTTTTTT
j_gene: TRBJ1-4
d_gene: -
v_gene: TRBV7-6
abundance: -

CDR3aa: CASSSRDRVGNTIYF
CDR3nt: TGTGCCAGCAGCTCCCGGGACAGGGTAGGAAACACCATATATTTT
j_gene: TRBJ1-3
d_gene: TRBD1
v_gene: TRBV7-2
abundance: once

CDR3aa: CASSLGRGADTQYF
CDR3nt: TGTGCCAGCAGCTTGGGCAGGGGAGCAGATACGCAGTATTTT
j_gene: TRBJ2-3
d_gene: -
v_gene: TRBV5-6
abundance: -

CDR3aa: CSVVEIWETQYF
CDR3nt: TGCAGCGTTGTGGAGATATGGGAGACCCAGTACTTC
j_gene: TRBJ2-5
d_gene: -
v_gene: TRBV29-1
abundance: -

CDR3aa: CARSLGGTGTSGGEQYF
CDR3nt: TGTGCCAGAAGCTTGGGTGGTACGGGGACTAGCGGGGGAGAGCAGTACTTC
j_gene: TRBJ2-7
d_gene: TRBD2
v_gene: TRBV5-3
abundance: -

CDR3aa: CASSSSGGWGYTF
CDR3nt: TGTGCCAGCAGTTCGTCAGGGGGCTGGGGCTACACCTTC
j_gene: TRBJ1-2
d_gene: TRBD1
v_gene: TRBV12-3/TRBV12-4
abundance: -

CDR3aa: CASSQASGGFQETQYF
CDR3nt: TGTGCCAGCAGCCAAGCTAGCGGGGGGTTCCAAGAGACCCAGTACTTC
j_gene: TRBJ2-5
d_gene: TRBD2
v_gene: TRBV4-2
abundance: -

CDR3aa: CASSVVQENYGYTF
CDR3nt: TGTGCCAGCAGCGTAGTTCAGGAGAACTATGGCTACACCTTC
j_gene: TRBJ1-2
d_gene: -
v_gene: TRBV9
abundance: once

CDR3aa: CASSSQRQPSGNTIYF
CDR3nt: TGTGCCAGCAGCAGTCAGAGACAGCCCTCTGGAAACACCATATATTTT
j_gene: TRBJ1-3
d_gene: -
v_gene: TRBV9
abundance: -

CDR3aa: CASSQVREVGEKLFF
CDR3nt: TGTGCCAGCAGCCAAGTGCGGGAGGTGGGTGAAAAACTGTTTTTT
j_gene: TRBJ1-4
d_gene: -
v_gene: TRBV4-2
abundance: -

CDR3aa: CASSVPVGGVVGAGELFF
CDR3nt: TGTGCCAGCAGCGTACCGGTGGGAGGAGTGGTTGGGGCCGGGGAGCTGTTTTTT
j_gene: TRBJ2-2
d_gene: -
v_gene: TRBV9
abundance: -

CDR3aa: CASSLRIREKLFF
CDR3nt: TGTGCCAGCAGCCTCAGGATCCGGGAAAAACTGTTTTTT
j_gene: TRBJ1-4
d_gene: -
v_gene: TRBV14
abundance: -

CDR3aa: CASSPRGSSYNSPLHF
CDR3nt: TGTGCCAGCTCACCCAGGGGAAGCTCCTATAATTCACCCCTCCACTTT
j_gene: TRBJ1-6
d_gene: -
v_gene: TRBV18
abundance: -

CDR3aa: CAISDRNEQFF
CDR3nt: TGTGCCATCAGTGATCGGAATGAGCAGTTCTTC
j_gene: TRBJ2-1
d_gene: -
v_gene: TRBV10-3
abundance: -

CDR3aa: CASSSLGAKGVETQYF
CDR3nt: TGCGCCAGCAGCTCCCTTGGGGCCAAGGGGGTAGAGACCCAGTACTTC
j_gene: TRBJ2-5
d_gene: -
v_gene: TRBV5-1
abundance: -

CDR3aa: CASSYRGVQRYGYTF
CDR3nt: TGTGCCAGCAGCTACAGGGGAGTACAGCGCTATGGCTACACCTTC
j_gene: TRBJ1-2
d_gene: TRBD1
v_gene: TRBV3-1/TRBV3-2
abundance: -

CDR3aa: CASSDRAGQGTSPLHF
CDR3nt: TGTGCCAGCAGCGACCGAGCGGGACAGGGGACTTCACCCCTCCACTTT
j_gene: TRBJ1-6
d_gene: TRBD1
v_gene: TRBV3-1/TRBV3-2
abundance: -

CDR3aa: CASIVQGARRWNTEAFF
CDR3nt: TGTGCCAGTATAGTTCAGGGGGCGCGTCGTTGGAACACTGAAGCTTTCTTT
j_gene: TRBJ1-1
d_gene: TRBD1
v_gene: TRBV19
abundance: once

CDR3aa: CASTQQGARNQPQHF
CDR3nt: TGTGCCAGCACTCAACAGGGGGCGCGAAATCAGCCCCAGCATTTT
j_gene: TRBJ1-5
d_gene: TRBD1
v_gene: TRBV28
abundance: -